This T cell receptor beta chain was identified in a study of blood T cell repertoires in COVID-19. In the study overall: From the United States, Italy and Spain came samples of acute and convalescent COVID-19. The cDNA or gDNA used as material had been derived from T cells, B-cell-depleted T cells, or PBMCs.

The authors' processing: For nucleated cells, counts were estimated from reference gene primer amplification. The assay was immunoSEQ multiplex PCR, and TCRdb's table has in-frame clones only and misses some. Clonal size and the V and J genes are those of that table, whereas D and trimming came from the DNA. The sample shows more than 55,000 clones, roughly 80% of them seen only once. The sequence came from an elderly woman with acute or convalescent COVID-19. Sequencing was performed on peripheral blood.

CDR3 sequence reads: CASSLVIAGRETQYF. The CDR3 bases are TGTGCCAGCAGCTTAGTGATAGCGGGGCGGGAGACCCAGTACTTC. This chain connects TRBV7-9 to TRBJ2-5; 8 bases match TRBD2. With V trimmed by 1 base and J by 5 bases, 6 bases remained unmatched. The CDR3 runs to 15 residues. In germline, CDR1 is SEHNR, CDR2 FQNEAQ (reference sequence).